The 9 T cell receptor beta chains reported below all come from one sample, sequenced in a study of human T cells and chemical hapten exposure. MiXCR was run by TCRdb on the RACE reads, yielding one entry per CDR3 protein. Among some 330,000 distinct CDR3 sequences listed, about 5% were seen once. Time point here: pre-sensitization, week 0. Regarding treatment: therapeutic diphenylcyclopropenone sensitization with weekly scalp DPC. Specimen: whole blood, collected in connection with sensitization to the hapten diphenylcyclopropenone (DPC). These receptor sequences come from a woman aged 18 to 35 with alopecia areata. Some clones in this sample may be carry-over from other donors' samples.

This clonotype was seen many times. The CDR3 sequence: CASSQAAGSNQPQHF. The CDR3 DNA reads as TGTGCCAGCAGCCAGGCAGCGGGAAGCAATCAGCCCCAGCATTTT. J is TRBJ1-5 and V is TRBV3-1; unclear D gene. The ends were cut back, 3 bases at V and 1 base at J, with 10 bases in the middle. CDR1 and CDR2 (germline): LGHDT, YNNKEL (reference sequence). The length of the CDR3 is 15 residues. Drawing the rest from reference TRBV3-1 and TRBJ1-5, the complete variable domain is DTAVSQTPKYLVTQMGNDKSIKCEQNLGHDTMYWYKQDSKKFLKIMFSYNNKELIINETVPNRFSPKSPDKAHLNLHINSLELGDSAVYFCASSQAAGSNQPQHFGDGTRLSIL.

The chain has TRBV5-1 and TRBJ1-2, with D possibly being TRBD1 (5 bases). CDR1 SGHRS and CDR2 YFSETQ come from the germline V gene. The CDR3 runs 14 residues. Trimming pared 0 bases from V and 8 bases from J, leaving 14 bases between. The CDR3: CASSLVAGHEGYTF. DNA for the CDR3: TGCGCCAGCAGCTTGGTCGCCGGACATGAGGGCTACACCTTC.

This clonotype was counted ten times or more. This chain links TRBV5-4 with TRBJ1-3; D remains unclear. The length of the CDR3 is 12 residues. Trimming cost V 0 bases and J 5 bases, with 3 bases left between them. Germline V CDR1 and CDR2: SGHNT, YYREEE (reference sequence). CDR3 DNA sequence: TGTGCCAGCAGCTTGGATCGAAACACCATATATTTT. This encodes CASSLDRNTIYF.

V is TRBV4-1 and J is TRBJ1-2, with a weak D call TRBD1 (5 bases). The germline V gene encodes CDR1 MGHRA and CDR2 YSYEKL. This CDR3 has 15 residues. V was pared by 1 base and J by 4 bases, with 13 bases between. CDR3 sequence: CASSQAPGNLYGYTF. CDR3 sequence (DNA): TGCGCCAGCAGCCAAGCCCCAGGGAATCTCTATGGCTACACCTTC.

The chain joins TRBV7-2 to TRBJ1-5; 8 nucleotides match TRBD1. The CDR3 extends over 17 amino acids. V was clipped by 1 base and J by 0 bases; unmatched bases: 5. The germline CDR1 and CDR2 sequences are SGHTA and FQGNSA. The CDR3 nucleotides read TGTGCCAGCAGCTTAGTAGGGGGGACAGGTAGCAATCAGCCCCAGCATTTT. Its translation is CASSLVGGTGSNQPQHF.

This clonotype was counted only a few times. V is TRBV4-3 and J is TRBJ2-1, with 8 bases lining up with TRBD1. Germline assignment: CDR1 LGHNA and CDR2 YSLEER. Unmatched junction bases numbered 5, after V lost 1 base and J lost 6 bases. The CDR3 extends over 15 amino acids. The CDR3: CASSQVTGGRNEQFF. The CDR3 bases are TGCGCCAGCAGCCAAGTAACAGGGGGTCGCAATGAGCAGTTCTTC.

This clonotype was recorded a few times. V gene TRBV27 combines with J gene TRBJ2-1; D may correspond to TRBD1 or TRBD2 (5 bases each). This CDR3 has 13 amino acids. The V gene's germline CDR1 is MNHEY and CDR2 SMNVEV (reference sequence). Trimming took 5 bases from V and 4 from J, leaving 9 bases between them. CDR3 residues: CASSIGTYNEQFF. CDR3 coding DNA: TGTGCCAGCAGTATAGGGACGTACAATGAGCAGTTCTTC.

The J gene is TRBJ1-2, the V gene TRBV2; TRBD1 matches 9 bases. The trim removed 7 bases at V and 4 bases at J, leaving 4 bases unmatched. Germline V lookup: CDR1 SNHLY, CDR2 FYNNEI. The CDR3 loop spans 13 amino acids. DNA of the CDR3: TGTGCCAGCACCAAGACAGGGGGCTATGGCTACACCTTC. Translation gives CASTKTGGYGYTF.

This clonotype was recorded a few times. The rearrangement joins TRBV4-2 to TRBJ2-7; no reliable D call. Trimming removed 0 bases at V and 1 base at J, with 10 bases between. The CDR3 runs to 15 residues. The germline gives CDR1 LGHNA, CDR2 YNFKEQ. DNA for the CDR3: TGTGCCAGCAGCCAAGATAAGAAGATATCCTACGAGCAGTACTTC. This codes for CASSQDKKISYEQYF.